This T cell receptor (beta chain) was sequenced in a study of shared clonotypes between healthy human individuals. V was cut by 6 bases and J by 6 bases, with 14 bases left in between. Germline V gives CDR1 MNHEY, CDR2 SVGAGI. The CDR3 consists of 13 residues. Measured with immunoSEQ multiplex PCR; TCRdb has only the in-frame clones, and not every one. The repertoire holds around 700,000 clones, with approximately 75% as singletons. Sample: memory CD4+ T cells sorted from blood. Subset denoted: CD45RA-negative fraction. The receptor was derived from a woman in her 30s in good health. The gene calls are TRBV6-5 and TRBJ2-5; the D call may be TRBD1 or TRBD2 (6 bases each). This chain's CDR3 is CASRGGGTKTQYF. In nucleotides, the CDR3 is TGTGCCAGCAGGGGCGGCGGGACAAAGACCCAGTACTTC.